This TCR beta chain was documented in a study of cytomegalovirus exposure and HLA in healthy donors. The PCR made use of 60 Vbeta and 13 Jbeta primers. Measured with immunoSEQ multiplex PCR; TCRdb has only the in-frame clones, and not every one. Of just over 150,000 clones in the sample, 65% to 90% are singletons; the top ten hold roughly 6.5%. The junction had 12 bases not matched to a gene; V was cut back by 5 bases and J by 5 bases. CDR1 and CDR2 (germline): SQVTM, ANQGSEA. The CDR3 extends over 14 amino acids. On this clone itself: The antigen is not known.

Study results and caveats: Donors belonging to an Asian-associated ancestry cluster reportedly showed fewer N-insertions in productive TCRs than the 666-donor mean, according to what a later analysis found. The presence/absence work took it that sequencing depth was about the same across donors. Among immune exposure information, only CMV serostatus was available.

This TCR was sampled from a man aged 50-59 years in good health and CMV-seropositive. The sequencing input was PBMCs. The chain is built from TRBV29-1 and TRBJ2-7; 7 bases are shared with TRBD1. The CDR3 nucleotides are TGCAGCGTTTTTCACGAGGGACAGCCCCACGAGCAGTACTTC. Translated: CSVFHEGQPHEQYF.